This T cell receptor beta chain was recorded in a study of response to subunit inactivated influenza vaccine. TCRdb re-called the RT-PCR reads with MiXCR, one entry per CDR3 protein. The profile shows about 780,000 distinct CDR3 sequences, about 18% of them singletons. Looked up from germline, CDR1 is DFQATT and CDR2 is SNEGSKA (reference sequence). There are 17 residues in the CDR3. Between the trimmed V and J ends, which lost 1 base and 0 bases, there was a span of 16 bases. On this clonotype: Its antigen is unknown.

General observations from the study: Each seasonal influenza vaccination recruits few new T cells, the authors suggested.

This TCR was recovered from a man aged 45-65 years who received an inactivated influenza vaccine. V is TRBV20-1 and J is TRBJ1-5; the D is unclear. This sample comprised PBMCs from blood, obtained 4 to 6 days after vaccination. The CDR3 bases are TGCAGTGCTAGAGCGGTGGCGGCGGAGGATAGCAATCAGCCCCAGCATTTT. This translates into CSARAVAAEDSNQPQHF.